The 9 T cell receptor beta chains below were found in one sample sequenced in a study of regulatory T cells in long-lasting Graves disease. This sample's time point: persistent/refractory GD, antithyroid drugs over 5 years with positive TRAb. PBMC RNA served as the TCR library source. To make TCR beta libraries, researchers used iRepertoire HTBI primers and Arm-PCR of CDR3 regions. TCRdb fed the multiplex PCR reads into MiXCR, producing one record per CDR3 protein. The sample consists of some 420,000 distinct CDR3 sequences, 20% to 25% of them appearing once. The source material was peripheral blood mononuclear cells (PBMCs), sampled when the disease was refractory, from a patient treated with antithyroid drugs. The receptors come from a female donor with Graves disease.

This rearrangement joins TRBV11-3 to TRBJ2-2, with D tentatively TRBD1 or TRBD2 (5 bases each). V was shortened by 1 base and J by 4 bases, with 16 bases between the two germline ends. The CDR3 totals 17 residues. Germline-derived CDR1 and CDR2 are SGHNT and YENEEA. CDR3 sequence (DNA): TGTGCCAGCAGCTTAGCGTGGGACCAAAGGGGCACCGGGGAGCTGTTTTTT. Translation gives CASSLAWDQRGTGELFF.

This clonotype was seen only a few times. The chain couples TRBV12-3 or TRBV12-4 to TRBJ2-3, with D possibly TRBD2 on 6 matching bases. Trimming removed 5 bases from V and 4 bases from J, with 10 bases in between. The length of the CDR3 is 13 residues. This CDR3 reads CASSPRLADTQYF. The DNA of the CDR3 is TGTGCCAGCAGTCCGAGACTAGCAGATACGCAGTATTTT.

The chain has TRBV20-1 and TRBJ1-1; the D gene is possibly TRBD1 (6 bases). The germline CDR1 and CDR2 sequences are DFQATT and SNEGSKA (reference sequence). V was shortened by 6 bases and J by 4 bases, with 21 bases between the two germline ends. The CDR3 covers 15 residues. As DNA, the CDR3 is TGCAGTGCCCCCGAGGCGAAAAAGGGGGGCACTGAAGCTTTCTTT. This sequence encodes CSAPEAKKGGTEAFF.

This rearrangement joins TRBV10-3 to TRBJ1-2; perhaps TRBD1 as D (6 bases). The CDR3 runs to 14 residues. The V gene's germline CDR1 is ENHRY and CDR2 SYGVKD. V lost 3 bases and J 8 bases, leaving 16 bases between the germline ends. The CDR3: CAISDEAVGGGYTF. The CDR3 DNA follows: TGTGCCATCAGTGATGAAGCCGTCGGGGGCGGCTACACCTTC.

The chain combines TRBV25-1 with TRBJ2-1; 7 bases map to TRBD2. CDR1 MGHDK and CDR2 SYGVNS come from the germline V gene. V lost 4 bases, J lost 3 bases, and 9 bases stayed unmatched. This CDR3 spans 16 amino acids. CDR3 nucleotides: TGTGCCAGCAGTGGGGGGGGGAGCAGGTTCTACAATGAGCAGTTCTTC. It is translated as CASSGGGSRFYNEQFF.

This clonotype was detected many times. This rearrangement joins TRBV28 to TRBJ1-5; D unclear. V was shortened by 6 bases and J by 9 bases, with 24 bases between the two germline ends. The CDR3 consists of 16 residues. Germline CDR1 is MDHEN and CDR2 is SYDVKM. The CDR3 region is CASSESRAVMLGPQHF. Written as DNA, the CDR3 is TGTGCCAGCAGCGAATCCCGGGCCGTCATGCTAGGGCCCCAGCATTTT.

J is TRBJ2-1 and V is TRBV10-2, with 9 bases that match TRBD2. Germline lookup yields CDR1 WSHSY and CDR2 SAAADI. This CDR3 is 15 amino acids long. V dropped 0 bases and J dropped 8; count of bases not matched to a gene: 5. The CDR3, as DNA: TGCGCCAGCAGTGAGTCGATTAGCGGGGGCGATGAGCAGTTCTTC. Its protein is CASSESISGGDEQFF.

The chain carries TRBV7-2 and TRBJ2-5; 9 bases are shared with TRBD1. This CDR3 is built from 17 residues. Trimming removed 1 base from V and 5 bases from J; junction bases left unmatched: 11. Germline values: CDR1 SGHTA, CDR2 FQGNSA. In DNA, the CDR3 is TGTGCCAGCAGCTTAGAGGGGGGGACAGGGATTTTGGAGACCCAGTACTTC. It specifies CASSLEGGTGILETQYF.

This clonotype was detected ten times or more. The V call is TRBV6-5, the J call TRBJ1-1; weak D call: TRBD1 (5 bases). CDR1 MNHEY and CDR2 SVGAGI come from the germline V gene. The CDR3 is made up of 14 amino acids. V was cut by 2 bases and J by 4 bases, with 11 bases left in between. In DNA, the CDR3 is TGTGCCAGCAGTTACACCCAGAGGGGCACTGAAGCTTTCTTT. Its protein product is CASSYTQRGTEAFF.